The 31 T cell receptor beta chains below all came from one sample that was sequenced in a study of T cells in localized non-small cell lung cancer. Profiled with immunoSEQ multiplex PCR; TCRdb holds only in-frame clones, not every one. This repertoire shows about 59,000 clones, approximately 90% found once; its top ten account for less than 20%. This sample comprised peripheral blood, obtained before any cancer treatment. The receptors stem from a man aged 35 to 69 with stage I lung adenocarcinoma.

The chain couples TRBV14 to TRBJ2-1, with D uncertain. This CDR3 is built from 16 residues. Germline CDR1 and CDR2: SGHDN and FVKESK. The germline V and J ends were trimmed by 4 bases and 4 bases, with 17 bases remaining between them. In nucleotides, the CDR3 is TGTGCCAGCAGCCCATCAGTGGGCCAAGGGTACAATGAGCAGTTCTTC. Encoded protein: CASSPSVGQGYNEQFF.

The chain has TRBV7-8 and TRBJ2-3; the match to TRBD2 covers 7 bases. The V and J ends lost 1 base and 5 bases, in that order; junction bases with no gene match: 12. The length of the CDR3 is 17 residues. Germline V gene sequence: CDR1 SGHVS, CDR2 FQNEAQ. The CDR3 here is CASSLGGGGRRIDTQYF. DNA of the CDR3: TGTGCCAGCAGCTTAGGGGGAGGCGGGAGAAGAATAGATACGCAGTATTTT.

The chain couples TRBV30 to TRBJ2-7; 7 bases agree with TRBD1. The CDR3 consists of 14 residues. Per germline, CDR1 GTSNPN and CDR2 SVGIG (reference sequence). With 2 bases clipped from V and 4 bases from J, the junction kept 8 bases outside the gene matches. CDR3 nucleotide sequence: TGTGCCTGGAGTCGAGGGGGCGGAGTATACGAGCAGTACTTC. This codes for CAWSRGGGVYEQYF.

Concerning this clone: One junction end does not reproduce the germline sequence, and a read error may be involved. This chain joins TRBV5-1 and TRBJ2-1; D might be TRBD1 (6 bases). The CDR3 covers 12 residues. The germline V gene encodes CDR1 SGHRS and CDR2 YFSETQ. Written as DNA, the CDR3 is TGCGCGAGCAAGGACAGATACAATGAGCAGTTCTTC. Protein: CASKDRYNEQFF.

This rearrangement joins TRBV27 to TRBJ1-4, with D unresolved. The CDR3 is 15 residues long. The V and J ends lost 3 bases and 0 bases respectively, with 8 bases between them. Germline V gene sequence: CDR1 MNHEY, CDR2 SMNVEV (reference sequence). For the CDR3, the DNA is TGTGCCAGCAGTTTCAACCCAACAACTAATGAAAAACTGTTTTTT. Protein sequence: CASSFNPTTNEKLFF.

This sequence joins TRBV6-1 and TRBJ1-2; D is uncertain. CDR1 is MNHNS and CDR2 is SASEGT in the germline V gene. Deletions cut 1 base from V and 4 bases from J, with 10 bases between. This CDR3 contains 14 residues. Here the CDR3 reads CASSEDRSFYGYTF. DNA of the CDR3: TGTGCCAGCAGTGAAGACAGATCCTTCTATGGCTACACCTTC.

V and J are TRBV6-6 and TRBJ2-5; D possibly corresponds to TRBD2 (6 bases). The germline CDR1 and CDR2 sequences are MNHNY and SVGAGI (reference sequence). Deletions cut 4 bases from V and 9 bases from J, with 21 bases between. The CDR3 loop spans 15 amino acids. Here the CDR3 DNA reads TGTGCCAGCAGTTCCCACCTAGGAGGCTCGGGGGCCCAGTACTTC. This sequence encodes CASSSHLGGSGAQYF.

The chain employs TRBV9 and TRBJ2-1; 10 bases match TRBD2. CDR1 and CDR2 (germline): SGDLS, YYNGEE. The CDR3 covers 15 residues. With 0 bases clipped from V and 9 bases from J, the junction kept 6 bases outside the gene matches. CDR3 loop: CASSVGLAGEGEQFF. For the CDR3, the DNA is TGTGCCAGCAGCGTAGGGCTAGCGGGAGAGGGTGAGCAGTTCTTC.

The chain couples TRBV11-2 to TRBJ2-2; D call uncertain. The ends were cut back, 1 base at V and 3 bases at J, with 12 bases in the middle. Germline CDR1 SGHAT, CDR2 FQNNGV. This CDR3 has 16 residues. The CDR3 DNA reads TGTGCCAGCAGCTTAGTTACGATGCGCGACACCGGGGAGCTGTTTTTT. Translated, it gives CASSLVTMRDTGELFF.

The chain uses TRBV7-9 and TRBJ1-1; D is undetermined. Germline V gene sequence: CDR1 SEHNR, CDR2 FQNEAQ (reference sequence). Trimming removed 1 base from V and 1 base from J, with 7 bases in between. CDR3 length: 14 residues. CDR3 residues: CASSLGLQNTEAFF. The DNA of the CDR3 is TGTGCCAGCAGCTTAGGGCTCCAGAACACTGAAGCTTTCTTT.

This chain connects TRBV5-5 to TRBJ2-2; D unresolved. Germline CDR1 and CDR2: SGHKS and YYEKEE (reference sequence). V was pared by 1 base and J by 0 bases, with 4 bases between. There are 14 residues in the CDR3. In DNA, the CDR3 is TGTGCCAGCAGCTTGTCGACGAACACCGGGGAGCTGTTTTTT. This sequence encodes CASSLSTNTGELFF. Looking up the rest from reference TRBV5-5 and TRBJ2-2 gives the full variable domain: DAGVTQSPTHLIKTRGQQVTLRCSPISGHKSVSWYQQVLGQGPQFIFQYYEKEERGRGNFPDRFSARQFPNYSSELNVNALLLGDSALYLCASSLSTNTGELFFGEGSRLTVL.

This chain uses TRBV7-2 with TRBJ2-4; TRBD2 matches 14 bases. The CDR3 spans 19 residues. V lost 5 bases and J lost 3; bases outside the gene matches: 12. Germline-derived CDR1 and CDR2 are SGHTA and FQGNSA. The CDR3 coding sequence is TGTGCCAGCAGCCGGAAGGGACTAGCGGGAGCTTTAGGCAAAAACATTCAGTACTTC. It yields the protein CASSRKGLAGALGKNIQYF.

The chain links TRBV6-1 to TRBJ1-5; D uncertain. The germline V gene has CDR1 MNHNS and CDR2 SASEGT. The CDR3 is 19 residues long. V lost 0 bases and J lost 3, with 21 bases in between. CDR3 protein: CASSEAHGVQREVNQPQHF. Here the CDR3 DNA reads TGTGCCAGCAGTGAAGCGCACGGCGTCCAGAGGGAGGTCAATCAGCCCCAGCATTTT.

This clone occurred once. The V and J genes are TRBV18 and TRBJ1-2, with TRBD1 as a possible D gene (5 bases). V was cut by 6 bases and J by 8 bases, with 16 bases left in between. This CDR3 region has 13 residues. The germline gives CDR1 KGHSH, CDR2 LQKENI. CDR3 loop: CASSPDSSGGYTF. The CDR3 DNA reads TGTGCCAGCTCCCCCGACAGTTCTGGAGGCTACACCTTC.

The V gene is TRBV6-5, the J gene TRBJ2-3; D gene unclear. CDR1 and CDR2 from the germline V gene are MNHEY and SVGAGI. The CDR3 runs to 14 residues. Trimming left V 6 bases short and J 0 bases short, with 10 bases between. The CDR3 DNA is TGTGCCAGCAGCTCCGGACCTAGCACAGATACGCAGTATTTT. It is translated as CASSSGPSTDTQYF.

To note about this clone: This same CDR3 is encoded by further DNA sequences in the sample. The chain has TRBV6-1 and TRBJ2-3; 10 nucleotides align to TRBD1. CDR3 length equals 15 residues. V was clipped by 0 bases and J by 4 bases; unmatched bases: 1. The V gene's germline CDR1 is MNHNS and CDR2 SASEGT. The CDR3 spells CASSEATGGADTQYF. The CDR3 DNA follows: TGTGCCAGCAGTGAAGCGACAGGGGGCGCAGATACGCAGTATTTT.

The chain joins TRBV7-8 to TRBJ2-1; 7 nucleotides agree with TRBD1. Germline CDR1 SGHVS, CDR2 FQNEAQ. The length of the CDR3 is 13 residues. The V segment lost 4 bases and the J segment 4 bases; nucleotides outside the gene matches: 1. CDR3 DNA sequence: TGTGCCAGCAGCTCAGGGGGATACAATGAGCAGTTCTTC. This encodes CASSSGGYNEQFF.

The J gene is TRBJ1-2, the V gene TRBV5-6; 11 bases align to TRBD1. Germline CDR1 reads SGHDT; CDR2 reads YYEEEE. Trimming cost V 3 bases and J 8 bases; bases outside gene matches: 12. The CDR3 sequence is 16 residues long. The chain's CDR3 is CASSSEGQGEWEGYTF. As DNA, the CDR3 is TGTGCCAGCAGCTCGGAGGGACAGGGGGAATGGGAAGGCTACACCTTC.

V usage is TRBV4-1 and J usage is TRBJ1-6; no definite D call. The V gene's germline CDR1 is MGHRA and CDR2 YSYEKL. CDR3 length: 15 residues. Deletions cut 1 base from V and 8 bases from J, with 12 bases between. CDR3 nucleotide sequence: TGCGCCAGCAGCCAAGGCCAAAGAAATTATTCACCCCTCCACTTT. The encoded protein is CASSQGQRNYSPLHF.

The J gene is TRBJ1-4, the V gene TRBV4-3, with D possibly being TRBD1 (6 bases). Trimming left V 1 base short and J 7 bases short, with 16 bases between. Germline V CDR1 and CDR2: LGHNA, YSLEER. The CDR3 covers 16 residues. CDR3 region: CASSQVRAGAGEKLFF. Written as DNA, the CDR3 is TGCGCCAGCAGCCAAGTTCGTGCGGGGGCGGGTGAAAAACTGTTTTTT.

The genes are TRBV19 and TRBJ1-2, with 8 bases matching TRBD1. CDR1 is LNHDA, CDR2 SQIVND, per germline (reference sequence). The CDR3 is 15 amino acids. V lost 7 bases and J lost 4; bases outside the gene matches: 11. This chain's CDR3 is CASTQQTGDPYGYTF. CDR3 sequence (DNA): TGTGCCAGTACCCAACAGACAGGGGATCCCTATGGCTACACCTTC.

The rearrangement uses TRBV7-9 and TRBJ2-2; TRBD1 matches 11 bases. Germline V gene data show CDR1 as SEHNR and CDR2 as FQNEAQ (reference sequence). The trim removed 5 bases at V and 5 bases at J, leaving 4 bases unmatched. This CDR3 is 15 amino acids long. The CDR3 coding sequence is TGTGCCAGCAGCCCGGGACAGGGGGTTACCGGGGAGCTGTTTTTT. It codes for CASSPGQGVTGELFF.

The rearrangement links TRBV16 to TRBJ2-3; 8 bases are a match to TRBD1. Germline values: CDR1 KGHSY, CDR2 FQNENV. The CDR3 covers 15 residues. V dropped 6 bases and J dropped 2; count of bases not matched to a gene: 7. In nucleotides, the CDR3 is TGTGCCAGCAGTTTCGGACAGGGCACCACAGATACGCAGTATTTT. Its protein product is CASSFGQGTTDTQYF.

The CDR3 DNA sequence: TGTGCCAGTAGTATAGGTCTGGACAGCGGAAACACCATATATTTT. It codes for CASSIGLDSGNTIYF. This chain joins TRBV19 and TRBJ1-3, with a weak D call TRBD1 (6 bases). V was cut by 1 base and J by 4 bases, with 11 bases left in between. This CDR3 has 15 residues. Germline V gene data show CDR1 as LNHDA and CDR2 as SQIVND (reference sequence). The entire variable domain, with the rest obtained from reference TRBV19 and TRBJ1-3, is as follows: DGGITQSPKYLFRKEGQNVTLSCEQNLNHDAMYWYRQDPGQGLRLIYYSQIVNDFQKGDIAEGYSVSREKKESFPLTVTSAQKNPTAFYLCASSIGLDSGNTIYFGEGSWLTVV.

In regard to this clone: Within the sample, other DNA sequences also encode this same CDR3. The genes are TRBV6-6 and TRBJ1-4; TRBD1 might be the D (6 bases). Germline values: CDR1 MNHNY, CDR2 SVGAGI (reference sequence). This CDR3 spans 15 amino acids. Trimming pared 0 bases from V and 1 base from J, leaving 6 bases between. Here the CDR3 reads CASSYSGGTNEKLFF. The CDR3 nucleotides are TGTGCCAGCAGTTACTCAGGGGGAACTAATGAAAAACTGTTTTTT.

The chain couples TRBV9 to TRBJ2-1, with D perhaps TRBD2 (6 bases). Germline assignment: CDR1 SGDLS and CDR2 YYNGEE. Trimming pared 0 bases from V and 6 bases from J, leaving 10 bases between. The CDR3 runs to 14 residues. CDR3 amino acids: CASSVDGSANEQFF. The CDR3 DNA is TGTGCCAGCAGCGTAGACGGGAGTGCCAATGAGCAGTTCTTC.

The V gene is TRBV19, the J gene TRBJ1-2; 10 bases are shared with TRBD1. This CDR3 has 15 amino acids. Germline V gene data show CDR1 as LNHDA and CDR2 as SQIVND (reference sequence). Unmatched junction bases numbered 5, after V lost 3 bases and J lost 4 bases. This CDR3 reads CASSIGTGVVYGYTF. In DNA, the CDR3 is TGTGCCAGTAGTATCGGGACAGGGGTAGTCTATGGCTACACCTTC.

As DNA, the CDR3 is TGTGCCAGCAAAGGGGATGAAAAACTGTTTTTT. Translating gives CASKGDEKLFF. V and J are TRBV7-3 and TRBJ1-4, with D possibly matching TRBD1 (5 bases). The V end lost 7 bases, the J end lost 6 bases, and 6 bases lay between the germline ends. The CDR3 runs to 11 residues. Germline values: CDR1 SGHTA, CDR2 FQGTGA.

The CDR3 region has the DNA TGCAGCGTGGGGGCAGGCCAAGAGACCCAGTACTTC. Translating it yields CSVGAGQETQYF. This rearrangement joins TRBV29-1 to TRBJ2-5; D is possibly TRBD1 (6 bases). The V gene lost 6 bases and the J gene lost 1 base, with 9 bases spanning the gap. Looked up from germline, CDR1 is SQVTM and CDR2 is ANQGSEA. CDR3 length: 12 amino acids.

The chain combines TRBV7-6 with TRBJ2-2; TRBD2 matches at 11 bases. Germline V lookup: CDR1 SGHVS, CDR2 FNYEAQ. The CDR3 runs to 16 residues. The V gene end was trimmed by 2 bases and the J gene end by 5 bases; junction bases not matched to a gene: 4. The CDR3 DNA follows: TGTGCCAGCAGCTTAAAACTAGCGGGAGCGACCGGGGAGCTGTTTTTT. It codes for CASSLKLAGATGELFF.

The chain joins TRBV27 to TRBJ2-5; 7 bases map to TRBD2. TRBJ2-7 explains the end of the DNA better; the J call may be wrong. CDR1 is MNHEY, CDR2 SMNVEV, per germline (reference sequence). The CDR3 is 15 amino acids. CDR3 protein: CASSLAGVGDYEQYF. CDR3 bases: TGTGCCAGCAGTCTCGCGGGAGTGGGGGACTACGAGCAGTACTTC.